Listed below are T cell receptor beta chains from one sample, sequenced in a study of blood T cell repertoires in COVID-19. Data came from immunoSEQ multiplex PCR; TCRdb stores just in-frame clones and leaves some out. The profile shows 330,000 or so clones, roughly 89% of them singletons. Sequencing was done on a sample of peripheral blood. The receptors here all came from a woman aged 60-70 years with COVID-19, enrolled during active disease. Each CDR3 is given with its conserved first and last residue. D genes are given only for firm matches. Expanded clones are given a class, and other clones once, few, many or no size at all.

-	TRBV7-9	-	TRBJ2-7	CASSLGGVYEQYF	TGTGCCAGCAGCTTAGGGGGCGTGTACGAGCAGTACTTC
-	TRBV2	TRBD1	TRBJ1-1	CASSAGGMNTEAFF	TGTGCCAGCAGTGCAGGGGGCATGAACACTGAAGCTTTCTTT
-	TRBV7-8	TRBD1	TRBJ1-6	CASSPRQGARSPLHF	TGTGCCAGCAGCCCCAGGCAGGGGGCCAGATCACCCCTCCACTTT
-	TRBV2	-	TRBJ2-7	CASSRTTPPYEQYF	TGTGCCAGCAGTCGTACAACCCCACCCTACGAGCAGTACTTC
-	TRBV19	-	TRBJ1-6	CASRGVSYNSPLHF	TGTGCCAGTAGGGGCGTCTCCTATAATTCACCCCTCCACTTT
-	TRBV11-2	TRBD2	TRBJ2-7	CASYRGGPTYEQYF	TGTGCCAGCTATCGGGGGGGTCCAACCTACGAGCAGTACTTC
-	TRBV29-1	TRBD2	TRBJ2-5	CSVTGTSGGTQYF	TGCAGCGTCACCGGGACTAGCGGTGGGACCCAGTACTTC
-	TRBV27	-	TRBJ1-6	CASRGQGNSPLHF	TGTGCCAGCAGGGGCCAGGGGAACTCACCCCTCCACTTT
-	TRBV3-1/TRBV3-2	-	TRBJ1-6	CASSQGPGLGSPLHF	TGTGCCAGCAGCCAAGGTCCGGGTTTAGGCTCACCCCTCCACTTT
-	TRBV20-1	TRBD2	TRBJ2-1	CSASLAGGLTQFF	TGCAGTGCTAGTCTAGCGGGGGGGCTCACGCAGTTCTTC
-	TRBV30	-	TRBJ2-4	CAWSQGRGIQYF	TGTGCCTGGAGCCAGGGTAGGGGCATTCAGTACTTC
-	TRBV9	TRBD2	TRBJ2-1	CASSLGEGSYNEQFF	TGTGCCAGCAGCCTGGGGGAGGGCTCCTACAATGAGCAGTTCTTC
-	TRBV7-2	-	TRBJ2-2	CASSFEQGLNTGELFF	TGTGCCAGCAGCTTTGAACAGGGTTTGAACACCGGGGAGCTGTTTTTT
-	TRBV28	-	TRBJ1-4	CASSSFGGSATNEKLFF	TGTGCCAGCAGTTCCTTTGGGGGGAGTGCAACTAATGAAAAACTGTTTTTT
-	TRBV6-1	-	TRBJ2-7	CASSDRGSSYEQYF	TGTGCCAGCAGTGACAGAGGCAGCTCCTACGAGCAGTACTTC
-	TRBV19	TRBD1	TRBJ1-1	CASSIDLDRGLMGTEAFF	TGTGCCAGTAGTATAGATCTCGACAGGGGGCTGATGGGCACTGAAGCTTTCTTT
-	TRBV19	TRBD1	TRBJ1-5	CASSIRGQRQPQHF	TGTGCCAGTAGTATCAGGGGGCAACGGCAGCCCCAGCATTTT
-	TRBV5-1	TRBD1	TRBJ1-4	CASSRRQGADEKLFF	TGCGCCAGCAGCAGACGACAGGGGGCAGATGAAAAACTGTTTTTT
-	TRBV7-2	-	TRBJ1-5	CASSLAGSSNQPQHF	TGTGCCAGCAGCTTAGCAGGGAGCAGCAATCAGCCCCAGCATTTT
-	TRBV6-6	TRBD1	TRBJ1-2	CASSPGQGFDGYTF	TGTGCCAGCAGTCCCGGACAGGGGTTCGATGGCTACACCTTC
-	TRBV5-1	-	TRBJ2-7	CASSLEGLGQYF	TGCGCCAGCAGCTTGGAGGGACTTGGGCAGTACTTC
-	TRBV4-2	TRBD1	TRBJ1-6	CASSQDQGQGVSPLHF	TGTGCCAGCAGCCAAGATCAAGGACAGGGTGTGTCACCCCTCCACTTT
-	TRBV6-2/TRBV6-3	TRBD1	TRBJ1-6	CASSFRDRQTFTNSPLHF	TGTGCCAGCAGTTTCCGGGACAGGCAAACCTTTACTAATTCACCCCTCCACTTT
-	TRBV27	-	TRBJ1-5	CASSSSSNQPQHF	TGTGCCAGCAGTTCCAGTAGCAATCAGCCCCAGCATTTT
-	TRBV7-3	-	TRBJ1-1	CASSLQGTGNTEAFF	TGTGCCAGCAGCTTACAGGGGACGGGGAACACTGAAGCTTTCTTT
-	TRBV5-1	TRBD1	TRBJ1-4	CASKEQGVGEKLFF	TGCGCCAGCAAGGAACAGGGGGTAGGGGAAAAACTGTTTTTT
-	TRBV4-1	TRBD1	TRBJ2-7	CASSQSPIGGLSYEQYF	TGCGCCAGCAGCCAATCCCCTATAGGGGGCCTCTCCTACGAGCAGTACTTC
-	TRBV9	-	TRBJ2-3	CASSVATAGSTDTQYF	TGTGCCAGCAGCGTAGCTACGGCGGGTAGCACAGATACGCAGTATTTT
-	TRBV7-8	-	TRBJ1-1	CASAVLMNTEAFF	TGTGCCAGCGCGGTTTTGATGAACACTGAAGCTTTCTTT
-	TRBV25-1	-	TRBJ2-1	CASSETPLRDEQFF	TGTGCCAGCAGTGAAACGCCCTTAAGAGATGAGCAGTTCTTC
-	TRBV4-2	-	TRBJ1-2	CASSQDPAGGYGYTF	TGTGCCAGCAGCCAAGATCCGGCGGGCGGCTATGGCTACACCTTC
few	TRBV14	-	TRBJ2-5	CASSQDRTRGETQYF	TGTGCCAGCAGCCAAGATAGAACACGAGGAGAGACCCAGTACTTC
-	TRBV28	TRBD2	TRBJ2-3	CASRPLAGRITDTQYF	TGTGCCAGCAGGCCTCTAGCGGGGAGAATCACAGATACGCAGTATTTT
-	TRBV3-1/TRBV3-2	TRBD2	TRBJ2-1	CASSQPTSGGPYNEQFF	TGTGCCAGCAGCCAACCGACTAGCGGGGGCCCATACAATGAGCAGTTCTTC
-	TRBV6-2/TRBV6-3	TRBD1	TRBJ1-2	CASSYPTGFDGYTF	TGTGCCAGCAGTTACCCGACAGGGTTCGATGGCTACACCTTC
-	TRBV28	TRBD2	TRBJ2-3	CASKLAGGRDTQYF	TGTGCCAGCAAGCTAGCGGGGGGCCGCGATACGCAGTATTTT
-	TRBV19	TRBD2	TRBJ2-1	CASSLGGGAGEQFF	TGTGCCAGTAGTCTGGGCGGGGGGGCCGGTGAGCAGTTCTTC
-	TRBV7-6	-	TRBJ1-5	CASSTSQGQPQHF	TGTGCCAGCAGCACGAGCCAGGGACAGCCCCAGCATTTT
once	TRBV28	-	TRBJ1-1	CASSEPDRQNTEAFF	TGTGCCAGCAGTGAGCCGGACAGACAGAACACTGAAGCTTTCTTT
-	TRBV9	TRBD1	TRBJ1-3	CASSALQGIETGNTIYF	TGTGCCAGCAGCGCTCTACAGGGGATTGAGACTGGAAACACCATATATTTT
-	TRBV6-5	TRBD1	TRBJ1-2	CASSGQGRSAGYTF	TGTGCCAGCTCCGGACAGGGACGTAGTGCGGGCTACACCTTC
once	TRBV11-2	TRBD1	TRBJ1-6	CASSLGTGLSPLHF	TGTGCCAGCAGCTTGGGGACAGGGCTCTCACCCCTCCACTTT
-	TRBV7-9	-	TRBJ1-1	CASSLPGKNTEAFF	TGTGCCAGCAGCTTGCCAGGGAAGAACACTGAAGCTTTCTTT
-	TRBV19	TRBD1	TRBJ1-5	CASRDRWSNQPQHF	TGTGCCAGCAGGGACAGGTGGAGCAATCAGCCCCAGCATTTT
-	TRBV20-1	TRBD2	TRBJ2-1	CSASVRTSVSYNEQFF	TGCAGTGCTAGTGTCCGGACTAGCGTCTCCTACAATGAGCAGTTCTTC
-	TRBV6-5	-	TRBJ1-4	CASSYSATNEKLFF	TGTGCCAGCAGTTACAGCGCAACTAATGAAAAACTGTTTTTT
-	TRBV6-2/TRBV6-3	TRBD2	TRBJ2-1	CASSDETSVGSYNEQFF	TGTGCCAGCAGTGACGAGACTAGCGTAGGCTCCTACAATGAGCAGTTCTTC
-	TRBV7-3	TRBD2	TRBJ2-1	CASSSNNPGLGGEQFF	TGTGCCAGCAGCTCAAACAACCCGGGACTAGGTGGAGAGCAGTTCTTC
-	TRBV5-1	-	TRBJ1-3	CASSLLDGGGNTIYF	TGCGCCAGCAGCTTACTGGACGGCGGGGGAAACACCATATATTTT
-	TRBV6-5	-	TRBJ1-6	CASSLRGYNSPLHF	TGTGCCAGCAGTCTCAGGGGCTATAATTCACCCCTCCACTTT
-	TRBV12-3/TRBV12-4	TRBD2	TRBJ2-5	CASSFGGGETQYF	TGTGCCAGCAGTTTCGGCGGGGGGGAGACCCAGTACTTC
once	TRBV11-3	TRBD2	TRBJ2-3	CASSSGGTTDTQYF	TGTGCCAGCAGCTCCGGGGGGACCACAGATACGCAGTATTTT
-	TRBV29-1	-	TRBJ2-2	CSVRSGHPAPPGELFF	TGCAGCGTACGTTCGGGACACCCAGCCCCACCCGGGGAGCTGTTTTTT
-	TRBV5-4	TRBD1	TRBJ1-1	CASSLEQGAGKAFF	TGTGCCAGCAGCTTGGAACAGGGGGCGGGGAAAGCTTTCTTT
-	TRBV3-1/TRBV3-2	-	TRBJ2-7	CASSQESQGAGEQYF	TGTGCCAGCAGCCAAGAGTCACAGGGAGCAGGGGAGCAGTACTTC